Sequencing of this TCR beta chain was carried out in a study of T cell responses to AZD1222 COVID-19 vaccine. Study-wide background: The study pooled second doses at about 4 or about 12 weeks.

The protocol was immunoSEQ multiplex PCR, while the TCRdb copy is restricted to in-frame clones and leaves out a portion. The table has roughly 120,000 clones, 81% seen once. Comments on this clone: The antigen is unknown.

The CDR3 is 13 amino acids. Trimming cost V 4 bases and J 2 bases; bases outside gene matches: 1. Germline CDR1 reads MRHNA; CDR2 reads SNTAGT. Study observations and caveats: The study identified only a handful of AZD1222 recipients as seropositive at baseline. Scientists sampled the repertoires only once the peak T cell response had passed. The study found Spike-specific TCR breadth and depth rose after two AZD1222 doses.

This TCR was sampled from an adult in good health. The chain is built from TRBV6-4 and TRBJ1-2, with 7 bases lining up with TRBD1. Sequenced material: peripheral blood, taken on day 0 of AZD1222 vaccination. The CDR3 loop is CASSADRNYGYTF. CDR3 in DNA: TGTGCCAGCAGTGCGGACAGGAACTATGGCTACACCTTC.